This entry lists 26 T cell receptor beta chains sequenced from one sample in a study of post-analysis software for immune sequencing data. Unique-molecular-identifier-tagged TCR beta cDNA libraries were used. TCRdb called the PCR reads again in MiXCR, with one record for every CDR3 protein. The sample lists around 400,000 distinct CDR3 sequences, less than 35% occurring once. Their antigens remain unidentified. Study-wide results and limits: TRBV segments more frequent in patients than in controls numbered a few and included TRBV5-6, TRBV5-1 and TRBV20-1.

Material: blood. The receptors come from a girl aged 10-17 years with multiple sclerosis.

V gene TRBV12-5 combines with J gene TRBJ2-1; D is undetermined. This CDR3 comprises 9 residues. The V end lost 2 bases, the J end lost 15 bases, and 5 bases lay between the germline ends. Germline lookup yields CDR1 LGHNT and CDR2 FRNRAP. In nucleotides, the CDR3 is TGTGCTAGTGGTTTGCCCCCGTTCTTC. Translating gives CASGLPPFF.

The J gene is TRBJ2-1, the V gene TRBV6-5, with TRBD1 matching over 8 bases. V shed 0 bases, J shed 0 bases, and the junction held 7 bases outside the gene matches. This CDR3 is 18 amino acids long. Germline V gene lookup returns CDR1 MNHEY and CDR2 SVGAGI. The CDR3 sequence: CASSYSGTGYSSYNEQFF. The CDR3 region has the DNA TGTGCCAGCAGTTACTCAGGGACAGGATACAGCTCCTACAATGAGCAGTTCTTC.

The chain carries TRBV7-6 and TRBJ2-3, with D maybe TRBD1 (6 bases). Trimming took 5 bases from V and 1 from J, leaving 10 bases between them. The CDR3 covers 14 residues. Germline assignment: CDR1 SGHVS and CDR2 FNYEAQ. CDR3 DNA sequence: TGTGCCAGCAGCCACCCAGGGGGCACAGATACGCAGTATTTT. Protein: CASSHPGGTDTQYF.

Only a few counts were recorded for this clonotype. The rearrangement joins TRBV9 to TRBJ1-2; D gene unclear. The CDR3 length is 13 residues. CDR1 is SGDLS, CDR2 YYNGEE, per germline. V lost 2 bases and J lost 5, with 10 bases in between. CDR3 DNA: TGTGCCAGCAGCGTGGGAAGGACTTATGGCTACACCTTC. It is translated as CASSVGRTYGYTF.

V usage is TRBV27 and J usage is TRBJ2-1, with 8 bases that match TRBD1. CDR3 length equals 14 residues. Germline-derived CDR1 and CDR2 are MNHEY and SMNVEV (reference sequence). The trim removed 3 bases at V and 6 bases at J, leaving 4 bases unmatched. CDR3 coding DNA: TGTGCCAGCAGTTTTGTGGACAGGGTCAATGAGCAGTTCTTC. Encoded protein: CASSFVDRVNEQFF.

The V gene is TRBV12-3 or TRBV12-4, the J gene TRBJ2-5, with 13 bases identical to TRBD2. This CDR3 has 13 amino acids. The junction had 3 bases not matched to a gene; V was cut back by 9 bases and J by 5 bases. The CDR3 sequence: CASTSGGAETQYF. The CDR3 DNA is TGTGCCAGTACTAGCGGGGGGGCGGAGACCCAGTACTTC.

This chain joins TRBV12-3 or TRBV12-4 and TRBJ2-3; weak D call: TRBD2 (6 bases). Between the trimmed V and J ends, which lost 6 bases and 1 base, there was a span of 11 bases. This CDR3 is built from 14 residues. The CDR3 spells CASSGGARTDTQYF. The CDR3 region has the DNA TGTGCCAGCAGCGGAGGGGCCCGCACAGATACGCAGTATTTT.

This clonotype showed up just a few times. The gene calls are TRBV5-1 and TRBJ1-1, with a weak D call TRBD1 (6 bases). V shed 1 base and J shed 1 base, with 8 bases lying between them. This CDR3 is built from 14 residues. CDR1 is SGHRS and CDR2 is YFSETQ in the germline V gene. DNA for the CDR3: TGCGCCAGCAGCTTGTCAGGGGAGAACACTGAAGCTTTCTTT. The encoded protein is CASSLSGENTEAFF.

This chain uses TRBV11-3 with TRBJ2-1; TRBD2 aligns across 11 bases. Germline trimming cut 5 bases from V and 8 bases from J; bases unmatched to any gene: 8. Looked up from germline, CDR1 is SGHNT and CDR2 is YENEEA. The CDR3 loop spans 15 amino acids. CDR3 amino acids: CASSTTSGEFYEQFF. The DNA for the CDR3 is TGTGCCAGCAGCACGACTAGCGGGGAGTTCTATGAGCAGTTCTTC. Drawing the rest from reference TRBV11-3 and TRBJ2-1, the complete variable domain is EAGVVQSPRYKIIEKKQPVAFWCNPISGHNTLYWYLQNLGQGPELLIRYENEEAVDDSQLPKDRFSAERLKGVDSTLKIQPAELGDSAVYLCASSTTSGEFYEQFFGPGTRLTVL.

This clonotype was found a few times. The chain combines TRBV15 with TRBJ2-6, with D unresolved. V gave up 8 bases and J gave up 2 bases, with 4 bases separating them. The germline CDR1 and CDR2 sequences are LNHNV and YYDKDF (reference sequence). This CDR3 is built from 12 residues. CDR3 in amino acids: CATATGANVLTF. CDR3 DNA sequence: TGTGCCACCGCGACTGGGGCCAACGTCCTGACTTTC.

The CDR3 DNA is TGTGCCAGCAGCCAAGTCGGTATGAGGGAGACCCAGTACTTC. Its protein product is CASSQVGMRETQYF. The chain employs TRBV7-2 and TRBJ2-5; no clear D. Per the germline V gene, CDR1 is SGHTA and CDR2 is FQGNSA. CDR3 size: 14 residues. The V end was cut by 5 bases, the J end by 5 bases, with 15 bases between.

This clonotype has just a few counts. This chain joins TRBV12-3 or TRBV12-4 and TRBJ1-4; 8 nucleotides match TRBD1. This CDR3 has 15 residues. The trim removed 6 bases at V and 8 bases at J, leaving 11 bases unmatched. In DNA, the CDR3 is TGTGCCAGCAGCCGGGGACAGGCCCACGTCGAAAAACTGTTTTTT. Amino acids: CASSRGQAHVEKLFF.

This clonotype was seen a handful of times. The chain has TRBV20-1 and TRBJ1-2; TRBD1 aligns across 7 bases. J lost 2 bases, V lost 4 bases, and 4 bases had no gene match. Germline loops: CDR1 DFQATT, CDR2 SNEGSKA (reference sequence). CDR3 size: 13 residues. The CDR3 sequence is CSAKQGMNYGYTF. DNA of the CDR3: TGCAGTGCTAAACAGGGGATGAACTATGGCTACACCTTC.

The genes are TRBV20-1 and TRBJ1-2; 8 nucleotides match TRBD1. The CDR3 runs to 14 residues. V dropped 2 bases and J dropped 5; count of bases not matched to a gene: 7. The germline V gene encodes CDR1 DFQATT and CDR2 SNEGSKA (reference sequence). CDR3 bases: TGCAGTGCTAGAACCTTTCAGGGGGCGTATGGCTACACCTTC. As protein: CSARTFQGAYGYTF.

This clonotype occurred a few times. This chain joins TRBV11-1 and TRBJ2-3; D gene ambiguous. This CDR3 comprises 14 residues. The V gene's germline CDR1 is SGHAT and CDR2 FQDESV (reference sequence). The ends were cut back, 5 bases at V and 4 bases at J, with 13 bases in the middle. The CDR3 loop is CASSQKARSDTQYF. In DNA, the CDR3 is TGTGCCAGCAGCCAGAAGGCTAGGTCAGATACGCAGTATTTT. Full variable domain (missing parts from reference TRBV11-1 and TRBJ2-3): EAEVAQSPRYKITEKSQAVAFWCDPISGHATLYWYRQILGQGPELLVQFQDESVVDDSQLPKDRFSAERLKGVDSTLKIQPAELGDSAMYLCASSQKARSDTQYFGPGTRLTVL.

This sequence joins TRBV6-1 and TRBJ1-2; D is uncertain. The CDR3 spans 17 residues. V gave up 5 bases and J gave up 0 bases, with 19 bases separating them. Germline CDR1 is MNHNS and CDR2 is SASEGT. As DNA, the CDR3 is TGTGCCAGCAGTCCCCGCGGTGACGGAAGAGCTAACTATGGCTACACCTTC. Translated: CASSPRGDGRANYGYTF.

The chain links TRBV12-3 or TRBV12-4 to TRBJ2-7, with D possibly being TRBD1 (5 bases). V was pared by 7 bases and J by 1 base, with 14 bases between. This CDR3 is built from 14 residues. The CDR3 region has the DNA TGTGCCAGCACTTCTCCTGGGGCATCCTACGAGCAGTACTTC. Translating it yields CASTSPGASYEQYF.

A few counts support this clonotype. The rearrangement joins TRBV6-6 to TRBJ2-7; D not resolved. V was shortened by 8 bases and J by 0 bases, with 11 bases between the two germline ends. Germline values: CDR1 MNHNY, CDR2 SVGAGI (reference sequence). This CDR3 is 13 amino acids long. The CDR3 DNA sequence: TGTGCCAGCCACGGGTCAGCCTCCTACGAGCAGTACTTC. Residues: CASHGSASYEQYF.

The chain links TRBV3-1 to TRBJ2-5; D may be TRBD2 (5 bases). Near its end, the DNA agrees better with TRBJ2-7, so the J call may be wrong. Germline-derived CDR1 and CDR2 are LGHDT and YNNKEL (reference sequence). The CDR3 contains 20 residues. The CDR3 bases are TGTGCCAGCAGCCAGGGAGTATCCCCCATCATGGGATTAGACTCCTACGAGCAGTACTTC. This gives the protein CASSQGVSPIMGLDSYEQYF.

This rearrangement joins TRBV5-6 to TRBJ2-4, with D perhaps matching TRBD1 (6 bases). The CDR3 consists of 14 residues. Per the germline V gene, CDR1 is SGHDT and CDR2 is YYEEEE. Trimming shortened V by 3 bases and J by 8 bases, and 15 bases separated the two germline ends. The CDR3 region has the DNA TGTGCCAGCAGCTCTTCGACAGAGGGGGACATTCAGTACTTC. It is translated as CASSSSTEGDIQYF.

This chain connects TRBV12-3 or TRBV12-4 to TRBJ1-5, with TRBD1 matching over 11 bases. V lost 6 bases to trimming and J lost 6 bases; unmatched junction nucleotides: 4. The CDR3 contains 14 residues. CDR3 residues: CASRPGQGGQPQHF. DNA for the CDR3: TGTGCCAGCAGACCGGGACAGGGGGGTCAGCCCCAGCATTTT.

Points on this clonotype: One end of the junction varies from germline; a read error may be responsible. The V gene is TRBV27, the J gene TRBJ1-4; D remains unclear. The CDR3 extends over 15 amino acids. In germline, CDR1 is MNHEY, CDR2 SMNVEV (reference sequence). Written as DNA, the CDR3 is TGTGCCGGCAGTTTTACGCGCAGGATGGATGAAAAACTGTTTTTT. Encoded protein: CAGSFTRRMDEKLFF.

CDR3 loop: CASSYPGQVHEQYF. For the CDR3, the DNA is TGTGCCAGCAGTTACCCGGGACAGGTTCACGAGCAGTACTTC. V is TRBV6-2 or TRBV6-3 and J is TRBJ2-4, with 8 bases aligning to TRBD1. Judging by the DNA end, TRBJ2-7 fits better; the J call may be wrong. The CDR3 contains 14 residues. The V gene's germline CDR1 is MNHEY and CDR2 SVGEGT.

This clonotype was counted a few times. V usage is TRBV5-5 and J usage is TRBJ2-1, with D hard to call. The germline V and J ends were trimmed by 0 bases and 7 bases, with 11 bases remaining between them. Germline V gene data show CDR1 as SGHKS and CDR2 as YYEKEE (reference sequence). This CDR3 has 14 amino acids. In nucleotides, the CDR3 is TGTGCCAGCAGCTTGGAGACGGTGGTAAATGAGCAGTTCTTC. This translates into CASSLETVVNEQFF.

This rearrangement joins TRBV5-1 to TRBJ2-6, with D perhaps TRBD1 (5 bases). The CDR3 consists of 18 residues. Germline V gene lookup returns CDR1 SGHRS and CDR2 YFSETQ. V was shortened by 5 bases and J by 0 bases, with 18 bases between the two germline ends. The CDR3 coding sequence is TGCGCCAGCAGTCCCCGGGCAGGGTACTTCTCTGGGGCCAACGTCCTGACTTTC. The encoded protein is CASSPRAGYFSGANVLTF.

J is TRBJ2-5 and V is TRBV11-2; TRBD2 might be the D (5 bases). Per the germline V gene, CDR1 is SGHAT and CDR2 is FQNNGV. This CDR3 has 16 amino acids. The V end was cut by 5 bases, the J end by 2 bases, with 18 bases between. CDR3 DNA: TGTGCCAGCAGCCTATCTAGAGGGTCCCCACAAGAGACCCAGTACTTC. Amino acid sequence: CASSLSRGSPQETQYF.